The next 6 T cell receptor beta chains were all read from a single sample in a study of blood T cell repertoires in COVID-19. Generated by immunoSEQ multiplex PCR, the TCRdb table keeps only in-frame clones and is missing some. The table shows approximately 40,000 clones, with approximately 87% occurring only once. The source material was peripheral blood. These receptors came from a man aged 35-49 years with COVID-19, enrolled during active disease.

This chain uses TRBV19 with TRBJ2-1; possible D gene TRBD2, 5 bases. This CDR3 has 14 residues. Germline V gene lookup returns CDR1 LNHDA and CDR2 SQIVND (reference sequence). The V gene lost 6 bases and the J gene lost 1 base, with 10 bases spanning the gap. Written as DNA, the CDR3 is TGTGCCAGTAGGGAAGCGGATTCCTACAATGAGCAGTTCTTC. It specifies CASREADSYNEQFF.

The gene calls are TRBV9 and TRBJ2-1; 8 bases map to TRBD2. The length of the CDR3 is 15 residues. V lost 0 bases, J lost 3 bases, and 2 bases stayed unmatched. Germline CDR1 SGDLS, CDR2 YYNGEE. In nucleotides, the CDR3 is TGTGCCAGCAGCGTAGGGAGCGGGGGCTACAATGAGCAGTTCTTC. It translates to CASSVGSGGYNEQFF.

The sample holds one count of this clone. The rearrangement joins TRBV2 to TRBJ1-1; 8 positions agree with TRBD1. CDR3 length: 16 residues. The germline V gene has CDR1 SNHLY and CDR2 FYNNEI. The ends lost 6 bases at V and 1 base at J; junction bases unmatched: 10. CDR3 DNA sequence: TGTGCCAGCAGAACACGGACAGGGACACGGAACACTGAAGCTTTCTTT. This gives the protein CASRTRTGTRNTEAFF.

The chain joins TRBV9 to TRBJ1-2, with D hard to call. Germline loops: CDR1 SGDLS, CDR2 YYNGEE. Trimming removed 0 bases from V and 5 bases from J, with 5 bases in between. CDR3 length: 12 amino acids. The CDR3 spells CASSVGGYGYTF. In DNA form, the CDR3 reads TGTGCCAGCAGCGTAGGCGGGTATGGCTACACCTTC.

This chain links TRBV28 with TRBJ2-5; 11 bases map to TRBD2. V shed 3 bases and J 4 bases; nucleotides not matched to a gene: 10. The V gene's germline CDR1 is MDHEN and CDR2 SYDVKM. This CDR3 comprises 17 residues. The CDR3 spells CASSLVLAGGQGETQYF. CDR3 DNA: TGTGCCAGCAGTTTGGTGCTAGCGGGGGGCCAGGGAGAGACCCAGTACTTC.

This clone is a singleton in its sample. The gene calls are TRBV30 and TRBJ1-1, with unresolved D. V lost 6 bases and J lost 7, with 9 bases in between. CDR3 size: 10 residues. The germline gives CDR1 GTSNPN, CDR2 SVGIG (reference sequence). This chain's CDR3 is CACSPGEAFF. CDR3 bases: TGTGCCTGCTCACCAGGTGAAGCTTTCTTT.